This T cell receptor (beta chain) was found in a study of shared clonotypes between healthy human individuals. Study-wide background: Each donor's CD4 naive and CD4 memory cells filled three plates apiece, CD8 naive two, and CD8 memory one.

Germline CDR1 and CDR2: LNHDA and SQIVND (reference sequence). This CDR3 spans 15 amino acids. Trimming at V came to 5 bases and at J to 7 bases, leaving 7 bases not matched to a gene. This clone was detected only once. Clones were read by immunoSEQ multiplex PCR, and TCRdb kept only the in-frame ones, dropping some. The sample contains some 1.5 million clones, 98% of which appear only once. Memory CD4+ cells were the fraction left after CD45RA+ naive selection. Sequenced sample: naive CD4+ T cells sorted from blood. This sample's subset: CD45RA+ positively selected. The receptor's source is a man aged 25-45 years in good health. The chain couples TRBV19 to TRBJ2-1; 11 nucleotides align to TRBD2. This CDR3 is CASSVTGLAVNEQFF. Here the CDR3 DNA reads TGTGCCAGTAGTGTAACGGGACTAGCGGTTAATGAGCAGTTCTTC.